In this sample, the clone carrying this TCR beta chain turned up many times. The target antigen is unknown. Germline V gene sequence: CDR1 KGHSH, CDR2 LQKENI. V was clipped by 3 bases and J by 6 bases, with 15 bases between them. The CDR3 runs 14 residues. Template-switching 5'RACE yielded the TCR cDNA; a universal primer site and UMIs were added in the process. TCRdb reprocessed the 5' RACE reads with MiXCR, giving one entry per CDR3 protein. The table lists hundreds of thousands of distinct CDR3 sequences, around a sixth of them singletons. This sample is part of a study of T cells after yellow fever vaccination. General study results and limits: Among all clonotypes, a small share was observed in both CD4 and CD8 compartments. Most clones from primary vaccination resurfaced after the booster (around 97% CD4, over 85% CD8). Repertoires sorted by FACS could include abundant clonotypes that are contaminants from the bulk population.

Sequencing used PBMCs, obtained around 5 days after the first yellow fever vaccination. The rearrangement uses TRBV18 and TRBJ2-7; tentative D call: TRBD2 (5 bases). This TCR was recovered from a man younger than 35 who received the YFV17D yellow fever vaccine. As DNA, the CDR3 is TGTGCCAGCTCACCCGGGGTGACGCTAGGCGAGCAGTACTTC. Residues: CASSPGVTLGEQYF.